This is a list of T cell receptor beta chains from one sample in a study of T cells after yellow fever vaccination. TCRdb fed the 5' RACE reads into MiXCR, producing one record per CDR3 protein. The table records nearly 300,000 distinct CDR3 sequences, approximately 8% of them present only once. The sample consisted of CD4+ T cells sorted from PBMCs, taken 5 days after the yellow fever booster vaccination. The receptors were gathered from a man between 18 and 35 years old who received the YFV17D yellow fever vaccine. Both conserved end residues are part of each CDR3. Each record gives: clone size, D gene, J gene, V gene, CDR3 protein, CDR3 DNA. D genes are given only for firm matches. Size is omitted from some rows. Given values are once, few, many or a class for expanded clones.

>-|-|TRBJ1-5|TRBV12-3/TRBV12-4
CASSGDRRNQPQHF
TGTGCCAGCAGCGGGGACCGCCGCAATCAGCCCCAGCATTTT
>few|-|TRBJ1-5|TRBV19
CASSDRLNQPQHF
TGTGCCAGTAGTGACAGGTTAAATCAGCCCCAGCATTTT
>-|-|TRBJ2-3|TRBV11-1
CASSELQGPQDTQYF
TGTGCCAGCAGCGAACTACAGGGTCCCCAGGATACGCAGTATTTT
>many|-|TRBJ2-3|TRBV15
CATSRDLLGGAGTQYF
TGTGCCACCAGCAGAGATCTGCTAGGGGGGGCGGGTACGCAGTATTTT
>-|TRBD1|TRBJ2-5|TRBV18
CASSQWTGYQETQYF
TGTGCCAGCTCACAATGGACAGGCTACCAAGAGACCCAGTACTTC
>-|-|TRBJ1-2|TRBV19
CASLMGRDYGYTF
TGTGCCAGTCTGATGGGCAGGGACTATGGCTACACCTTC
>few|-|TRBJ1-6|TRBV19
CASSIEGRNSPLHF
TGTGCCAGTAGTATAGAAGGGAGGAATTCACCCCTCCACTTT
>-|-|TRBJ1-4|TRBV3-1
CASSPIGREKLFF
TGTGCCAGCAGCCCTATCGGGAGGGAAAAACTGTTTTTT
>few|TRBD1|TRBJ2-3|TRBV29-1
CSSRQGATDTQYF
TGCAGCTCCAGACAGGGGGCTACAGATACGCAGTATTTT
>few|-|TRBJ1-6|TRBV6-5
CASSYVPGRGSPLHF
TGTGCCAGCAGTTACGTCCCAGGGAGAGGATCACCCCTCCACTTT
>-|-|TRBJ2-5|TRBV7-2
CASSLGGPRRTQYF
TGTGCCAGCAGCTTAGGTGGTCCGCGAAGGACCCAGTACTTC
>few|-|TRBJ2-1|TRBV6-2/TRBV6-3
CASSSHMGFGEQFF
TGTGCCAGCAGTTCACACATGGGGTTCGGTGAGCAGTTCTTC
>few|-|TRBJ1-1|TRBV28
CATRWALNTEAFF
TGTGCCACCCGATGGGCCCTGAACACTGAAGCTTTCTTT
>many|-|TRBJ2-7|TRBV7-2
CASSLVGGGRSYEQYF
TGTGCCAGCAGCTTAGTGGGCGGGGGCCGCTCCTACGAGCAGTACTTC
>once|-|TRBJ1-1|TRBV6-5
CASRRVALNTEAFF
TGTGCCAGCAGGAGGGTGGCCTTGAACACTGAAGCTTTCTTT
>many|-|TRBJ2-1|TRBV4-3
CASSRSRRSPRFF
TGCGCCAGCAGCCGCTCACGCCGGAGCCCACGGTTCTTC
>few|-|TRBJ2-3|TRBV4-2
CASSQDSTLDTQYF
TGTGCCAGCAGCCAAGATTCAACTCTAGATACGCAGTATTTT
>-|TRBD1|TRBJ1-1|TRBV9
CASTGGSNTEAFF
TGTGCCAGCACAGGGGGGTCGAACACTGAAGCTTTCTTT
>many|-|TRBJ2-7|TRBV20-1
CSARPGGRDYEQYF
TGCAGTGCCCGTCCCGGGGGCCGAGACTACGAGCAGTACTTC
>-|-|TRBJ1-5|TRBV20-1
CSAIGPSNQPQHF
TGCAGTGCTATAGGACCCAGCAATCAGCCCCAGCATTTT
>-|-|TRBJ1-2|TRBV10-3
CAISDDGGGYTF
TGTGCCATCAGTGATGATGGGGGTGGCTACACCTTC
>few|-|TRBJ2-2|TRBV5-1
CASSPGEWMAGELFF
TGCGCCAGCAGCCCCGGGGAGTGGATGGCCGGGGAGCTGTTTTTT
>-|-|TRBJ1-1|TRBV7-9
CASSLSPYTEAFF
TGTGCCAGCAGCTTATCCCCATACACTGAAGCTTTCTTT
>many|TRBD1|TRBJ1-2|TRBV12-3/TRBV12-4
CASSWWDRGPSGYTF
TGTGCCAGCAGTTGGTGGGACAGGGGGCCCTCTGGCTACACCTTC
>-|TRBD1|TRBJ2-3|TRBV5-6
CASSLITGETDTQYF
TGTGCCAGCAGCTTGATAACAGGGGAGACAGATACGCAGTATTTT
>few|-|TRBJ2-1|TRBV7-9
CASSSRWDNEQFF
TGTGCCAGCAGCTCCCGTTGGGACAATGAGCAGTTCTTC
>many|-|TRBJ1-5|TRBV9
CASSVGGIAFQPQHF
TGTGCCAGCAGCGTAGGGGGGATCGCTTTTCAGCCCCAGCATTTT
>-|-|TRBJ2-5|TRBV12-3/TRBV12-4
CASSPGGTPGRETQYF
TGTGCCAGCAGTCCCGGTGGAACCCCGGGGAGGGAGACCCAGTACTTC
>few|TRBD1|TRBJ2-7|TRBV6-2/TRBV6-3
CASTGQGSSYEQYF
TGTGCCAGCACCGGACAGGGGAGTTCCTACGAGCAGTACTTC
>once|-|TRBJ1-3|TRBV7-9
CASSTGEGNTIYF
TGTGCCAGCAGCACTGGGGAGGGAAACACCATATATTTT
>few|TRBD1|TRBJ2-4|TRBV25-1
CASQSRDRGKDIQYF
TGTGCCAGCCAAAGCCGGGACAGGGGGAAGGACATTCAGTACTTC
>many|-|TRBJ2-4|TRBV7-2
CASSLSTGNKNIQYF
TGTGCCAGCAGCTTAAGTACCGGAAACAAAAACATTCAGTACTTC
>-|-|TRBJ1-1|TRBV16
CASSPDRGEAFF
TGTGCCAGCAGCCCTGATAGGGGTGAAGCTTTCTTT
>few|TRBD2|TRBJ2-1|TRBV5-1
CASSFVAGYNEQFF
TGCGCCAGCAGCTTCGTAGCGGGTTACAATGAGCAGTTCTTC
>few|TRBD1|TRBJ2-1|TRBV10-1
CASSEQGQVMKQFF
TGCGCCAGCAGTGAGCAGGGACAGGTTATGAAGCAGTTCTTC
>many|-|TRBJ2-1|TRBV7-9
CASSPFSYMDNEQFF
TGTGCCAGCAGCCCTTTTTCATACATGGACAATGAGCAGTTCTTC
>-|TRBD2|TRBJ2-2|TRBV2
CASSAVAGATGELFF
TGTGCCAGCAGTGCGGTAGCGGGGGCCACCGGGGAGCTGTTTTTT
>-|-|TRBJ2-3|TRBV2
CASSESMTLSTDTQYF
TGTGCCAGCAGTGAATCTATGACACTCAGCACAGATACGCAGTATTTT
>few|-|TRBJ2-2|TRBV5-1
CASSLSGIGELFF
TGCGCCAGCAGCTTGAGCGGTATCGGGGAGCTGTTTTTT
>many|-|TRBJ1-5|TRBV5-1
CASSPDGPAQPQHF
TGCGCCAGCAGCCCGGACGGGCCGGCTCAGCCCCAGCATTTT
>-|-|TRBJ1-5|TRBV18
CASSPPGGADQPQHF
TGTGCCAGCTCACCACCCGGGGGGGCAGATCAGCCCCAGCATTTT